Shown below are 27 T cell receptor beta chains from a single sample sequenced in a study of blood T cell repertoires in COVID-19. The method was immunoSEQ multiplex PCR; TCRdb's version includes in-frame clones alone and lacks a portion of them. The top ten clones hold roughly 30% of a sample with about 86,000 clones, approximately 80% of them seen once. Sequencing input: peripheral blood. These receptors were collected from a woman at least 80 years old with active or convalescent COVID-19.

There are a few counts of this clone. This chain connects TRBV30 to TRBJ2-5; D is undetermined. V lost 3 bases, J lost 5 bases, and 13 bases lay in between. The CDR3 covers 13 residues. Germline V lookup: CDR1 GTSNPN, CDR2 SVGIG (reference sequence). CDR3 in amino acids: CAWSATVIETQYF. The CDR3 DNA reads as TGTGCCTGGAGCGCCACGGTAATCGAGACCCAGTACTTC.

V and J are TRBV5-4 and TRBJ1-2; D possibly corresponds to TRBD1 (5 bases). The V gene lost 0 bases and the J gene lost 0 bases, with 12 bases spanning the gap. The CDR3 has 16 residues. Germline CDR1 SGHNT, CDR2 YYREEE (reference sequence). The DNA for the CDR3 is TGTGCCAGCAGCTTGGCTGCAGGGCTAGCTAACTATGGCTACACCTTC. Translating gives CASSLAAGLANYGYTF.

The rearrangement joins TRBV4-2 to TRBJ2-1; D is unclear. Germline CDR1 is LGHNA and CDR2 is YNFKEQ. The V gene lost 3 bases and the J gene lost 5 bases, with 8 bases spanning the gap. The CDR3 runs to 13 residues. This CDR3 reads CASSHRVDNEQFF. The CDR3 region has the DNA TGTGCCAGCAGCCACCGGGTCGACAATGAGCAGTTCTTC.

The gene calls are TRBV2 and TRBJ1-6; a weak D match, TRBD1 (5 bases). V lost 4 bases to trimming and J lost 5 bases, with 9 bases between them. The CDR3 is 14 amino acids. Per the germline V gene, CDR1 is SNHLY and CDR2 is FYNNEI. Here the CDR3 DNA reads TGTGCCAGCAGTGGACAGTGGGATAATTCACCCCTCCACTTT. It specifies CASSGQWDNSPLHF.

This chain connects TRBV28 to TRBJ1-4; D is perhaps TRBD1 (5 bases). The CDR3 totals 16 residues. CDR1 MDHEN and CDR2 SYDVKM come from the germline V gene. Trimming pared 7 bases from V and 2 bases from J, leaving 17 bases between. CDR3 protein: CASNSYGPGTNEKLFF. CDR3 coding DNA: TGTGCCAGCAACTCCTATGGACCAGGGACTAATGAAAAACTGTTTTTT.

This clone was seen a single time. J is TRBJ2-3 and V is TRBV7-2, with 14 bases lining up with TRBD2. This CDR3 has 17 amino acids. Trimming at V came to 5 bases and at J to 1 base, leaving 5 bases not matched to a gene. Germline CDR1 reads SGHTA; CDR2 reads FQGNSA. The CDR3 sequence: CASSPAGLAGGTDTQYF. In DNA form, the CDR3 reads TGTGCCAGCAGCCCAGCGGGACTAGCGGGGGGCACAGATACGCAGTATTTT.

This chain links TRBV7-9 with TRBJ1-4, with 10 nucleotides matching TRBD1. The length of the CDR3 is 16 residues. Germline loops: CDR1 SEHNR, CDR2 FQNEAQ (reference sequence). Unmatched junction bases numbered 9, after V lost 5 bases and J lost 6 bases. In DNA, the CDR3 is TGTGCCAGCAGCCAGGGGGCGACAGGGGGCGATGAAAAACTGTTTTTT. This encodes CASSQGATGGDEKLFF. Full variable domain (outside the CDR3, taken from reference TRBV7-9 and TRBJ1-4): DTGVSQNPRHKITKRGQNVTFRCDPISEHNRLYWYRQTLGQGPEFLTYFQNEAQLEKSRLLSDRFSAERPKGSFSTLEIQRTEQGDSAMYLCASSQGATGGDEKLFFGSGTQLSVL.

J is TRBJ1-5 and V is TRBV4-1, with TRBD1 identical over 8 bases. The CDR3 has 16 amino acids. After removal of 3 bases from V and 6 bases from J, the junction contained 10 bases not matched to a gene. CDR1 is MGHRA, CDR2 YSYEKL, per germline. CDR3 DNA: TGCGCCAGCAGCCACCCGACAGGGGTGAGTGGTCAGCCCCAGCATTTT. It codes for CASSHPTGVSGQPQHF.

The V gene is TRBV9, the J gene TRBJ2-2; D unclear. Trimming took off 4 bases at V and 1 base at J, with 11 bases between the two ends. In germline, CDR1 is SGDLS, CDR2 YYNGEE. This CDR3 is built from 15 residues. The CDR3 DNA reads TGTGCCAGCAGCTTAGATGGGCGGAACACCGGGGAGCTGTTTTTT. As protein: CASSLDGRNTGELFF.

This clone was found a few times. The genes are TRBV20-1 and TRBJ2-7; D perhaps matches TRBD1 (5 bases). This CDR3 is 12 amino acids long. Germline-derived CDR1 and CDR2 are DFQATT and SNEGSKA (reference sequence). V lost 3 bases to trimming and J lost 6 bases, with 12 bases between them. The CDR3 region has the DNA TGCAGTGCTAGTACAGGATCCAGCGAGCAGTACTTC. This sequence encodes CSASTGSSEQYF.

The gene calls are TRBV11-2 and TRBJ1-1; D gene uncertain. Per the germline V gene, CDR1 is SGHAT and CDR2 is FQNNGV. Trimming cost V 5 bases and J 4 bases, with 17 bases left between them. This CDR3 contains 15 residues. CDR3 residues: CASSPPGAGSTEAFF. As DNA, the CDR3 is TGTGCCAGCAGCCCACCCGGCGCCGGGAGCACTGAAGCTTTCTTT.

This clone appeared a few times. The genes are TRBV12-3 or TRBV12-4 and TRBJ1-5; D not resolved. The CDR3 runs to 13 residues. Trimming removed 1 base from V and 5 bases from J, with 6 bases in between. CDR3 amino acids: CASSLGVYQPQHF. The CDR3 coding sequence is TGTGCCAGCAGTTTAGGCGTCTATCAGCCCCAGCATTTT.

Written as DNA, the CDR3 is TGTGCCAGCAGTCCCGGACTAGCGGTGGACTATGAGCAGTTCTTC. Translating gives CASSPGLAVDYEQFF. The chain joins TRBV11-2 to TRBJ2-1; TRBD2 agrees at 10 bases. J gave up 8 bases and V 6 bases, and 10 bases lay outside the gene matches. Germline V CDR1 and CDR2: SGHAT, FQNNGV. The CDR3 length is 15 residues.

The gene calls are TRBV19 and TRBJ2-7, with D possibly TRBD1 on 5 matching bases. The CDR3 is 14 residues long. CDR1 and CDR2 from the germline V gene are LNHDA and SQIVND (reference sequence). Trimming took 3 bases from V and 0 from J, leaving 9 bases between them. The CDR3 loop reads CASSIRGLSYEQYF. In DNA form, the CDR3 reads TGTGCCAGTAGTATTAGGGGCCTCTCCTACGAGCAGTACTTC.

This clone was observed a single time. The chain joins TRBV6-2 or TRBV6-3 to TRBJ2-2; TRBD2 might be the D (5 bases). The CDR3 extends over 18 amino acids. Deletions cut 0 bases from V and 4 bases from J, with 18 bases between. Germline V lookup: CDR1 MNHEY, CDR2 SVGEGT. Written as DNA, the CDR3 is TGTGCCAGCAGTTACTCGACTACCGGGGTCCTGGGCACCGGGGAGCTGTTTTTT. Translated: CASSYSTTGVLGTGELFF.

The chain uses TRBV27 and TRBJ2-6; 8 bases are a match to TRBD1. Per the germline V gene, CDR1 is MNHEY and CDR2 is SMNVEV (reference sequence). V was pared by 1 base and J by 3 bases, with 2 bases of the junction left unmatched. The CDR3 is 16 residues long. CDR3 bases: TGTGCCAGCAGTTTATGGGGACAGGTTGGGGCCAACGTCCTGACTTTC. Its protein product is CASSLWGQVGANVLTF. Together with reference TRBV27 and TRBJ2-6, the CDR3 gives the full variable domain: EAQVTQNPRYLITVTGKKLTVTCSQNMNHEYMSWYRQDPGLGLRQIYYSMNVEVTDKGDVPEGYKVSRKEKRNFPLILESPSPNQTSLYFCASSLWGQVGANVLTFGAGSRLTVL.

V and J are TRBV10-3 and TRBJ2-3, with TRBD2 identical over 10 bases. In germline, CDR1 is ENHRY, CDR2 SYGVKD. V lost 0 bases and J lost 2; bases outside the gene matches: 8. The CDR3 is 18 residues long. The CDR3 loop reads CAISESSGGFRPTDTQYF. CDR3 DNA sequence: TGTGCCATCAGTGAGTCTAGCGGGGGGTTTCGGCCCACAGATACGCAGTATTTT.

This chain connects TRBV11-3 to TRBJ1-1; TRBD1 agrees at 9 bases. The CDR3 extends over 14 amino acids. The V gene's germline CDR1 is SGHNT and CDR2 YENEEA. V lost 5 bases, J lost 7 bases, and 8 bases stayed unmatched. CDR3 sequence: CASSLDRGADEAFF. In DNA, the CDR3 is TGTGCCAGCAGCCTGGACAGGGGTGCGGATGAAGCTTTCTTT.

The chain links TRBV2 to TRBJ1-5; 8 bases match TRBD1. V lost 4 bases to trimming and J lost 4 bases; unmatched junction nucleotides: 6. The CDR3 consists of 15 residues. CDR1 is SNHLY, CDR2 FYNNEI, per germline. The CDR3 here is CASSADRALNQPQHF. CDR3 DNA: TGTGCCAGCAGTGCGGACAGGGCACTGAATCAGCCCCAGCATTTT.

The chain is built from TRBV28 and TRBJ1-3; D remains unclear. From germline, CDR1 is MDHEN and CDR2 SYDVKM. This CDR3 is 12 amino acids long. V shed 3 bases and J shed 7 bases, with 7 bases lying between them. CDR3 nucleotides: TGTGCCAGCAGTTTCCGGTCCAACACCATATATTTT. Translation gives CASSFRSNTIYF.

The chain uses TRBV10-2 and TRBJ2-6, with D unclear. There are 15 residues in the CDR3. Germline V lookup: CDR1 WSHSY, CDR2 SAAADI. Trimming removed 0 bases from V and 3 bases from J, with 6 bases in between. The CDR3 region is CASSESRLGANVLTF. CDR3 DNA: TGCGCCAGCAGTGAGTCGAGACTTGGGGCCAACGTCCTGACTTTC.

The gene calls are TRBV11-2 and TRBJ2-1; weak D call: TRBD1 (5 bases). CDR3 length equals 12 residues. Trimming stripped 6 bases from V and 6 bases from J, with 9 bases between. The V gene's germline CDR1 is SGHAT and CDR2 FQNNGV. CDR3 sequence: CASRTGFNEQFF. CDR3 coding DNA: TGTGCCAGCAGAACAGGATTCAATGAGCAGTTCTTC.

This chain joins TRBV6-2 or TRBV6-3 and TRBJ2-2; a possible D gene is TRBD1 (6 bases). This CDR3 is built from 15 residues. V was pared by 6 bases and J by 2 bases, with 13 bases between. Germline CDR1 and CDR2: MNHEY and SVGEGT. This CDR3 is CASSPDRLNTGELFF. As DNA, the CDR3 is TGTGCCAGCAGCCCGGACAGACTCAACACCGGGGAGCTGTTTTTT.

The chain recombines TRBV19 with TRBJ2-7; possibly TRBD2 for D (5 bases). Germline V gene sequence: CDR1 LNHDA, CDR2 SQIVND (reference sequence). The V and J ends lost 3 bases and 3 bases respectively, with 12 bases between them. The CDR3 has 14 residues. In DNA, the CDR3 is TGTGCCAGTAGTATGACGGGGAAGGTCTACGAGCAGTACTTC. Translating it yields CASSMTGKVYEQYF.

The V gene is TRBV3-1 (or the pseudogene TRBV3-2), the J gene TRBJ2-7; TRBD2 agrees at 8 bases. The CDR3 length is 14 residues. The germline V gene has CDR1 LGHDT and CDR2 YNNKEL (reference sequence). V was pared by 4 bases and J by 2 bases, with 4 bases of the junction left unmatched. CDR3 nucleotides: TGTGCCAGCAGCCCGGGACTAGGTACCTACGAGCAGTACTTC. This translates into CASSPGLGTYEQYF.

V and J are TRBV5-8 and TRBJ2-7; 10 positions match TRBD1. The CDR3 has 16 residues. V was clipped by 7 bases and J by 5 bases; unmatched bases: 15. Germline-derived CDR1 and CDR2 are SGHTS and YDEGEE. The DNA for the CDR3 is TGTGCCAGCCCTTCAGAGTGGGAGACAGGGGGCGACGAGCAGTACTTC. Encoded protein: CASPSEWETGGDEQYF.

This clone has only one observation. The CDR3 nucleotides are TGTGCCAGCAGCCCCTCTCAAGAGACCCAGTACTTC. This sequence encodes CASSPSQETQYF. This chain connects TRBV11-2 to TRBJ2-5; D call uncertain. This CDR3 is built from 12 residues. CDR1 is SGHAT and CDR2 is FQNNGV in the germline V gene. V gave up 5 bases and J gave up 2 bases, with 6 bases separating them.